The 7 T cell receptor beta chains reported below all come from one sample, sequenced in a study of T cells of healthy individuals. One entry per CDR3 protein, called by TCRdb with MiXCR from the 5' RACE reads. The sample gives around 98,000 distinct CDR3 sequences, approximately 18% of which show up once; under 7.5% is in the top ten. The receptor source for this set is a human donor in good health.

This clonotype has a count of ten or more. J is TRBJ1-2 and V is TRBV28; D remains unclear. V lost 4 bases and J 7 bases, leaving 13 bases between the germline ends. Germline CDR1 MDHEN, CDR2 SYDVKM. The CDR3 is made up of 13 amino acids. In nucleotides, the CDR3 is TGTGCCAGCAGTTCCCGGAGGGTTAGTGGCTACACCTTC. It is translated as CASSSRRVSGYTF.

The genes are TRBV29-1 and TRBJ1-2; D might be TRBD1 (5 bases). From germline, CDR1 is SQVTM and CDR2 ANQGSEA. V lost 0 bases and J lost 6, with 14 bases in between. The CDR3 spans 14 residues. Here the CDR3 reads CSVEDGARSHGYTF. In DNA, the CDR3 is TGCAGCGTTGAAGATGGGGCGAGGTCTCATGGCTACACCTTC.

The chain joins TRBV5-5 to TRBJ2-7; no clear D gene. This CDR3 comprises 14 residues. Germline V gives CDR1 SGHKS, CDR2 YYEKEE (reference sequence). V was shortened by 0 bases and J by 0 bases, with 7 bases between the two germline ends. The CDR3 DNA follows: TGTGCCAGCAGCTTGGAGACTGCCTCCTACGAGCAGTACTTC. Protein product: CASSLETASYEQYF. The full variable domain, completed using reference TRBV5-5 and TRBJ2-7, is DAGVTQSPTHLIKTRGQQVTLRCSPISGHKSVSWYQQVLGQGPQFIFQYYEKEERGRGNFPDRFSARQFPNYSSELNVNALLLGDSALYLCASSLETASYEQYFGPGTRLTVT.

This clonotype was recorded a few times. The V call is TRBV5-1, the J call TRBJ2-2; D call uncertain. The CDR3 loop spans 15 amino acids. The germline V and J ends were trimmed by 1 base and 5 bases, with 12 bases remaining between them. Per the germline V gene, CDR1 is SGHRS and CDR2 is YFSETQ. This CDR3 reads CASSLTGYSTGELFF. Written as DNA, the CDR3 is TGCGCCAGCAGCTTGACCGGATACTCAACCGGGGAGCTGTTTTTT.

This clonotype came up a few times. The V gene is TRBV27, the J gene TRBJ2-1; D not certain. Trimming left V 3 bases short and J 1 base short, with 10 bases between. The length of the CDR3 is 15 residues. Germline-derived CDR1 and CDR2 are MNHEY and SMNVEV (reference sequence). The CDR3 region has the DNA TGTGCCAGCAGTTTCATTCCAAGATCCTACAATGAGCAGTTCTTC. Translation gives CASSFIPRSYNEQFF.

This clonotype was recorded a few times. The rearrangement joins TRBV5-1 to TRBJ1-2; unclear D gene. This CDR3 comprises 11 residues. The germline gives CDR1 SGHRS, CDR2 YFSETQ. V was trimmed by 3 bases and J by 10 bases, leaving 10 bases between them. The CDR3 bases are TGCGCCAGCAGCTCCTCAATTGACTACACCTTC. The encoded protein is CASSSSIDYTF.

The chain links TRBV6-6 to TRBJ1-5; 8 bases match TRBD1. The length of the CDR3 is 17 residues. With V trimmed by 2 bases and J by 3 bases, 9 bases remained unmatched. Germline loops: CDR1 MNHNY, CDR2 SVGAGI (reference sequence). CDR3 region: CASSYRTRTGNNQPQHF. CDR3 sequence (DNA): TGTGCCAGCAGTTACCGCACTAGGACAGGGAACAATCAGCCCCAGCATTTT.